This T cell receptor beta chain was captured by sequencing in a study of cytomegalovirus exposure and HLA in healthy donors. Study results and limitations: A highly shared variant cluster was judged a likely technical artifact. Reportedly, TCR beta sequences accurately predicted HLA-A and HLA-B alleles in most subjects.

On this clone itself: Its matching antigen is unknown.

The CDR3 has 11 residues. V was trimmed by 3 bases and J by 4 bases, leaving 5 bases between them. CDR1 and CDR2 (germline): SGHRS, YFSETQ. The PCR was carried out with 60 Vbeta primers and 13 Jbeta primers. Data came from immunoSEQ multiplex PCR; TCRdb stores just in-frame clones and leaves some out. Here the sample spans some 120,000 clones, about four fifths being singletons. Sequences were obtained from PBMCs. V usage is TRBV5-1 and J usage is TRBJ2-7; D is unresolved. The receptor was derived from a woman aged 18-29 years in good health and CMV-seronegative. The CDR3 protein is CASSSGYEQYF. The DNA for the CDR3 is TGCGCCAGCAGCTCCGGGTACGAGCAGTACTTC.